This TCR beta chain originates from a study of T-cell reconstitution after alpha-beta-depleted transplantation in children. Findings and limits, study-wide: After transplant, high TCRbeta diversity at day 60 in some patients arose from surviving recipient T cells and thymic progenitors. T-cell counts and diversity at one year post-transplant came mainly from newly produced T cells. Several hundred expanded graft clones reportedly were the source of alpha-beta T cells about two months after transplant.

A note on this clonotype: As yet, its antigen is unknown.

Unique molecular identifiers were used to barcode this TCRbeta library. TCRdb independently ran MiXCR on the PCR reads; one entry per CDR3 protein. The sample includes about 210,000 distinct CDR3 sequences, under 20% of them seen just once. V was shortened by 7 bases and J by 3 bases, with 13 bases between the two germline ends. The CDR3 extends over 13 amino acids. Germline V lookup: CDR1 SGHTA, CDR2 FQGNSA. This specimen consisted of PBMCs, mostly from graft donor cells, obtained 360 days after TCRalphabeta/CD19-depleted stem cell transplant. This chain joins TRBV7-2 and TRBJ2-7; the D is unclear. This clonotype was obtained from a male patient between 2 and 10 years old who had a stem cell transplant for acute lymphoblastic leukemia, so the T cells may come from the graft donor. CDR3 bases: TGTGCCAGCACCCTAAGGTCGGGCTACGAGCAGTACTTC. As protein: CASTLRSGYEQYF.